This entry is about one TCR beta chain. What it binds is not known. Sequence at one end of the junction differs from germline and may be a read error. These data belong to a study of T-cell reconstitution after alpha-beta-depleted transplantation in children. Whole-study findings and limits: T-cell counts and diversity at one year post-transplant came mainly from newly produced T cells. The origin of alpha-beta T cells about two months after transplant was reportedly several hundred expanded graft clones. Surviving recipient T cells and thymic progenitors produced the high day-60 TCRbeta diversity seen in some patients.

This CDR3 spans 16 amino acids. Germline CDR1 KGHSH, CDR2 LQKENI. A library of TCRbeta sequences, prepared with unique molecular identifiers, was generated. TCRdb redid the calling of the PCR reads with MiXCR, one entry per CDR3 protein. This sample carries about 980,000 distinct CDR3 sequences, around 30% of them seen once, and the ten largest clones take 28%. The origin of this receptor is a boy under two years old who had a stem cell transplant for SCID, so the T cells may come from the graft donor. The chain joins TRBV18 to TRBJ2-1; weak D call: TRBD1 (6 bases). The sample here was PBMCs, mostly from graft donor cells, taken 360 days after TCRalphabeta/CD19-depleted stem cell transplant. The DNA for the CDR3 is TGTGCCAGCTCCCCACAGGGTTCCCTTACCTACAATGAGCAGTTCTTC. Translating it yields CASSPQGSLTYNEQFF.